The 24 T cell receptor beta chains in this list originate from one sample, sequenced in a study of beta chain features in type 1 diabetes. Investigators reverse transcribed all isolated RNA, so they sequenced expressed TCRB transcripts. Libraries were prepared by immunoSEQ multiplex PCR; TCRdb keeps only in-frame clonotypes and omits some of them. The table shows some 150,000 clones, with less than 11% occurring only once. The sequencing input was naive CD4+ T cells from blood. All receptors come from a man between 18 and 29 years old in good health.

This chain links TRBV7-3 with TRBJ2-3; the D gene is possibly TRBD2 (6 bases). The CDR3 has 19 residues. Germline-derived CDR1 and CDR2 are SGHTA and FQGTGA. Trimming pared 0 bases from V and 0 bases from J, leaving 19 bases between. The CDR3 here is CASSLTGITRGKSTDTQYF. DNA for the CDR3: TGTGCCAGCAGCTTAACGGGGATTACCCGGGGGAAGAGCACAGATACGCAGTATTTT.

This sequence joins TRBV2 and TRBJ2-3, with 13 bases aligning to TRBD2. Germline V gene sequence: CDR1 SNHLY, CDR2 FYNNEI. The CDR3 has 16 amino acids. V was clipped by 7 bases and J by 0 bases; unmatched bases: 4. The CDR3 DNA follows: TGTGCCAGCAAGTCGACTAGCGGGGGGAGCACAGATACGCAGTATTTT. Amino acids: CASKSTSGGSTDTQYF.

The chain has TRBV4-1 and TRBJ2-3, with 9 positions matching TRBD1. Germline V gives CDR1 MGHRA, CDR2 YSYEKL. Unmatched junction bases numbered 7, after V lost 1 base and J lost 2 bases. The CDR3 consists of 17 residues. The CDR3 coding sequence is TGCGCCAGCAGCCAAGGGGCACAGGGGGCGACCACAGATACGCAGTATTTT. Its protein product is CASSQGAQGATTDTQYF.

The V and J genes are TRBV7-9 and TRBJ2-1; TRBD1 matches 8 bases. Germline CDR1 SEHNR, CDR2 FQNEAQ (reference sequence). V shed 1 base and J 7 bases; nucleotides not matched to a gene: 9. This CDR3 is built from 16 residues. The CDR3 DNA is TGTGCCAGCAGCTTAGGGTCAGGACAGGGTGAAAATGAGCAGTTCTTC. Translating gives CASSLGSGQGENEQFF. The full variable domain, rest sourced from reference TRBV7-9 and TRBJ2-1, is DTGVSQNPRHKITKRGQNVTFRCDPISEHNRLYWYRQTLGQGPEFLTYFQNEAQLEKSRLLSDRFSAERPKGSFSTLEIQRTEQGDSAMYLCASSLGSGQGENEQFFGPGTRLTVL.

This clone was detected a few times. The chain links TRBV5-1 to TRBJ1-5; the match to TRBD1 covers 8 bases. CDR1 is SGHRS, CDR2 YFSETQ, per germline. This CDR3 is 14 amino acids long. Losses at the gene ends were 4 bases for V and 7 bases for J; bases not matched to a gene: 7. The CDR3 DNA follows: TGCGCCAGCAGCGCGACAGGGGCAGGACAGCCCCAGCATTTT. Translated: CASSATGAGQPQHF.

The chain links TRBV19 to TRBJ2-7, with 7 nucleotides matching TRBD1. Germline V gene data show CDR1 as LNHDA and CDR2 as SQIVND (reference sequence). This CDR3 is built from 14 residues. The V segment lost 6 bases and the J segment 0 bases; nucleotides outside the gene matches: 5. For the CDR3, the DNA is TGTGCCAGTAGCAACAGGGGCAACTCCTACGAGCAGTACTTC. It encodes CASSNRGNSYEQYF.

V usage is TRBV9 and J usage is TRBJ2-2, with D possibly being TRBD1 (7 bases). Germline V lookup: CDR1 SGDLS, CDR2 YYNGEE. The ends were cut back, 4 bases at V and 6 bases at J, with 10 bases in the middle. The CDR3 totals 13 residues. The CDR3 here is CASSFRGAGELFF. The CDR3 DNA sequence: TGTGCCAGCAGCTTCAGGGGGGCCGGGGAGCTGTTTTTT.

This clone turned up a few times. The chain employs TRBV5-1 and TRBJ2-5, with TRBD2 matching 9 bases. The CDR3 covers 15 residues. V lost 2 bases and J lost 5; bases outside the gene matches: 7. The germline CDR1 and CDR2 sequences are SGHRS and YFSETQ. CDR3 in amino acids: CASSLGSGGFETQYF. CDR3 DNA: TGCGCCAGCAGCTTAGGTAGCGGGGGTTTTGAGACCCAGTACTTC.

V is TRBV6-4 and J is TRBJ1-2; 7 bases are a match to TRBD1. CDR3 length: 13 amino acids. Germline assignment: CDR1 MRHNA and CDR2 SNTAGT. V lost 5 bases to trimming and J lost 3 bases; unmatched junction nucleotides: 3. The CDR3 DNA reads TGTGCCAGCAGTCCCGGGACAGACTATGGCTACACCTTC. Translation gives CASSPGTDYGYTF.

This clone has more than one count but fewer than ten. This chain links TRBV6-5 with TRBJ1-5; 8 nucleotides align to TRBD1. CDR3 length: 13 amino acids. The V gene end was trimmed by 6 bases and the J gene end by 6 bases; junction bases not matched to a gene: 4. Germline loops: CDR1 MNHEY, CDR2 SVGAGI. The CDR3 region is CASRRTGSQPQHF. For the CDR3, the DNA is TGTGCCAGCAGGAGGACAGGGAGTCAGCCCCAGCATTTT.

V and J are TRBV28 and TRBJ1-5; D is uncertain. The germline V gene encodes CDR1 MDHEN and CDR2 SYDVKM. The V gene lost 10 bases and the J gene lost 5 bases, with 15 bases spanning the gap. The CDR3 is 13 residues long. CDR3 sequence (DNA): TGTGCCACCTGCGGAGGGTATGATCAGCCCCAGCATTTT. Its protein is CATCGGYDQPQHF.

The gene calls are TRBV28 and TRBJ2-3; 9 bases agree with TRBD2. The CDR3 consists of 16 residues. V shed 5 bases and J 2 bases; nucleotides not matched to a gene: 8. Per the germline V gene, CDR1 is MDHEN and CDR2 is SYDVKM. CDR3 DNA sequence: TGTGCCAGCAGTCCCTCCGGGACTAGCTTCACAGATACGCAGTATTTT. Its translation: CASSPSGTSFTDTQYF.

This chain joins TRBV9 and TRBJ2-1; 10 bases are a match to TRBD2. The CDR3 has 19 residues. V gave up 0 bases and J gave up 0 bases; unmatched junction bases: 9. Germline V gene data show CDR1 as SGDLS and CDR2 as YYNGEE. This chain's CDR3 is CASSVGTGASGGSYNEQFF. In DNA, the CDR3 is TGTGCCAGCAGCGTAGGGACCGGGGCTAGCGGGGGCTCCTACAATGAGCAGTTCTTC. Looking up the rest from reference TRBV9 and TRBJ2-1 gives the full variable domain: DSGVTQTPKHLITATGQRVTLRCSPRSGDLSVYWYQQSLDQGLQFLIQYYNGEERAKGNILERFSAQQFPDLHSELNLSSLELGDSALYFCASSVGTGASGGSYNEQFFGPGTRLTVL.

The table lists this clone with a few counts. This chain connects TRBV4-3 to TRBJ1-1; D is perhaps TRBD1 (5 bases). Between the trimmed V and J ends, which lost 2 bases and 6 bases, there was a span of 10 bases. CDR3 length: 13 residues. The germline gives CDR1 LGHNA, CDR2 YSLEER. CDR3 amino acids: CASSQLAGAEAFF. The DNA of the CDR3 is TGCGCCAGCAGCCAATTGGCGGGGGCTGAAGCTTTCTTT.

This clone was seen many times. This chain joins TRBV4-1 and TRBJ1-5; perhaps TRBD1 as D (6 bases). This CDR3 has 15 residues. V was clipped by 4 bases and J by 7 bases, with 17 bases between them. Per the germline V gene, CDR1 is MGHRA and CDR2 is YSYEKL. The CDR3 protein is CASSPLSVGAQPQHF. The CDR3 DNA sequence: TGCGCCAGCAGCCCTCTAAGCGTGGGGGCACAGCCCCAGCATTTT.

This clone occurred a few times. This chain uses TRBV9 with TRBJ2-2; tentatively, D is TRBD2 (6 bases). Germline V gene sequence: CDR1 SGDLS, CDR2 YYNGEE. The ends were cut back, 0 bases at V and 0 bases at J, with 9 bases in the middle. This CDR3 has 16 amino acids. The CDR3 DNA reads TGTGCCAGCAGCGTAGCTAGCGTGGCGAACACCGGGGAGCTGTTTTTT. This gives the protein CASSVASVANTGELFF.

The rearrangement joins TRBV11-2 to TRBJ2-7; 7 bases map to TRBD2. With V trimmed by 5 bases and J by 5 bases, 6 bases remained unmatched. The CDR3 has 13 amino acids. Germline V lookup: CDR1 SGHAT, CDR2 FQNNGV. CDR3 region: CASSTQRGNEQYF. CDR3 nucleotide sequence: TGTGCCAGCAGCACACAGCGGGGTAACGAGCAGTACTTC.

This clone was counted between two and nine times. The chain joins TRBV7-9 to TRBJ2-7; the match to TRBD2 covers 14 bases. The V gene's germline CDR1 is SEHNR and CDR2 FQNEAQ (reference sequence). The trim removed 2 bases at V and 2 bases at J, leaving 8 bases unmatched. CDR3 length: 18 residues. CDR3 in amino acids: CASSLWGTSGGRPYEQYF. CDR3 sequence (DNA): TGTGCCAGCAGCTTATGGGGGACTAGCGGGGGTCGACCCTACGAGCAGTACTTC. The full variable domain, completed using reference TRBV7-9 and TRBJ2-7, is DTGVSQNPRHKITKRGQNVTFRCDPISEHNRLYWYRQTLGQGPEFLTYFQNEAQLEKSRLLSDRFSAERPKGSFSTLEIQRTEQGDSAMYLCASSLWGTSGGRPYEQYFGPGTRLTVT.

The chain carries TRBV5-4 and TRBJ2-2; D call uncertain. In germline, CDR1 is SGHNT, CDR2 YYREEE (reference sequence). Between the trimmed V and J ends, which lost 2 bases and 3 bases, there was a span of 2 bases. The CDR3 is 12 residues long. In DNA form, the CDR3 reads TGTGCCAGCAGCTTCTACACCGGGGAGCTGTTTTTT. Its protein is CASSFYTGELFF. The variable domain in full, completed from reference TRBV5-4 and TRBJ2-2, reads ETGVTQSPTHLIKTRGQQVTLRCSSQSGHNTVSWYQQALGQGPQFIFQYYREEENGRGNFPPRFSGLQFPNYSSELNVNALELDDSALYLCASSFYTGELFFGEGSRLTVL.

This CDR3 is CASSVERGGSETQYF. The CDR3 DNA reads as TGTGCCAGTAGTGTCGAGCGGGGGGGCTCAGAGACCCAGTACTTC. The rearrangement joins TRBV19 to TRBJ2-5; 10 nucleotides line up with TRBD2. Looked up from germline, CDR1 is LNHDA and CDR2 is SQIVND (reference sequence). The V gene end was trimmed by 5 bases and the J gene end by 4 bases; junction bases not matched to a gene: 7. This CDR3 contains 15 residues.

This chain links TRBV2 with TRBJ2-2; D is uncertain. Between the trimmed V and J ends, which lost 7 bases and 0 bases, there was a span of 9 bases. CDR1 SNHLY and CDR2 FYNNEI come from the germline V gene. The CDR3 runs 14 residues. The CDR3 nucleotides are TGTGCCAGCAAGACGGAGACGAACACCGGGGAGCTGTTTTTT. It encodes CASKTETNTGELFF.

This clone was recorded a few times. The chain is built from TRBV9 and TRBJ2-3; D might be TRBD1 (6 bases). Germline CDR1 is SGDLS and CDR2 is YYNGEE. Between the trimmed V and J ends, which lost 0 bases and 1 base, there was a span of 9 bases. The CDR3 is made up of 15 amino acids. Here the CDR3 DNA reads TGTGCCAGCAGCGTAGGACAGGCCCGCACAGATACGCAGTATTTT. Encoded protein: CASSVGQARTDTQYF.

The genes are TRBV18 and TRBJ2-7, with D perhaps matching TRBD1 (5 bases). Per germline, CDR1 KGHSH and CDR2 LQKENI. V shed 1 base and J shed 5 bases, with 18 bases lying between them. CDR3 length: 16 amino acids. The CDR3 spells CASSPLVSGKFDEQYF. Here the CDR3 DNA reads TGTGCCAGCTCACCACTAGTGTCAGGGAAATTCGACGAGCAGTACTTC.

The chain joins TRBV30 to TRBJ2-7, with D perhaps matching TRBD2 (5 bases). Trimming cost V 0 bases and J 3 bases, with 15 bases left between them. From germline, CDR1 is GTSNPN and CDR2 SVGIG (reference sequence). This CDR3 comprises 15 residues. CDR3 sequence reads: CAWSVTGEGGYEQYF. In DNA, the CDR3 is TGTGCCTGGAGTGTAACTGGCGAGGGTGGCTACGAGCAGTACTTC. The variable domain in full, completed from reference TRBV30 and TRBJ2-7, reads SQTIHQWPATLVQPVGSPLSLECTVEGTSNPNLYWYRQAAGRGLQLLFYSVGIGQISSEVPQNLSASRPQDRQFILSSKKLLLSDSGFYLCAWSVTGEGGYEQYFGPGTRLTVT.